This TCR beta chain is drawn from a study of long-term antiretroviral therapy in people with HIV. This clone turned up a few times. HIV-positive participants all received treatment in the United States. The CDR3 totals 13 residues. Germline-derived CDR1 and CDR2 are SQVTM and ANQGSEA. With 7 bases clipped from V and 6 bases from J, the junction kept 8 bases outside the gene matches. Version v3.0 of the immunoSEQ assay ran at survey level. The assay was immunoSEQ multiplex PCR, and TCRdb's table has in-frame clones only and misses some. The sample has 20,000 to 25,000 clones; more than 70% are singletons.

This chain uses TRBV29-1 with TRBJ1-4; 7 bases line up with TRBD1. The material was unsorted PBMCs, obtained 0.6 years after starting antiretroviral therapy. The sequence was obtained from a man aged 60 to 69 with HIV. DNA of the CDR3: TGCAGCGCTATGACAGGGCAAGATGAAAAACTGTTTTTT. Its protein product is CSAMTGQDEKLFF.